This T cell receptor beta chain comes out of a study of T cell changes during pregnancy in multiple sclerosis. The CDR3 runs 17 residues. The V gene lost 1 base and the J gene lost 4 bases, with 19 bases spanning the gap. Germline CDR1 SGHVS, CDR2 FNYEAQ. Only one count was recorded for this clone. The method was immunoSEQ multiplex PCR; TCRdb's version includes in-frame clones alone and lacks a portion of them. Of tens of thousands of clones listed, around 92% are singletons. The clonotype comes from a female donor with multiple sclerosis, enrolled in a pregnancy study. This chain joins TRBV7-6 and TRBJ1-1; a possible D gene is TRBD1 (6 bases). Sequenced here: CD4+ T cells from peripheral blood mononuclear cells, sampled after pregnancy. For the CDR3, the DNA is TGTGCCAGCAGCTTAGTCAGTGTGGGACAATTTTCCACTGAAGCTTTCTTT. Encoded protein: CASSLVSVGQFSTEAFF.